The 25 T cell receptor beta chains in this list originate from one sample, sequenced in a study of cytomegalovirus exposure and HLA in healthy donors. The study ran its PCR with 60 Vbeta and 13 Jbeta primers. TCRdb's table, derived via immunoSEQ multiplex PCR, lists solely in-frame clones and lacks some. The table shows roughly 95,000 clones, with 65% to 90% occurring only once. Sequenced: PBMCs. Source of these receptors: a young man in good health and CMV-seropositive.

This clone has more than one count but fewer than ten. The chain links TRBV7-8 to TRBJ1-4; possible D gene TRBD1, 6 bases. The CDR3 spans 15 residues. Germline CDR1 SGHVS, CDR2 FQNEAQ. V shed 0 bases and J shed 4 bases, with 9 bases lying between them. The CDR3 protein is CASSLATGYNEKLFF. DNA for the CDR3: TGTGCCAGCAGCTTAGCGACAGGCTATAATGAAAAACTGTTTTTT.

The CDR3 region is CASSQGAYEQYF. The DNA for the CDR3 is TGTGCCAGCAGCCAGGGGGCTTACGAGCAGTACTTC. The chain carries TRBV2 and TRBJ2-7; 8 bases are a match to TRBD1. The CDR3 contains 12 residues. Unmatched junction bases numbered 2, after V lost 6 bases and J lost 4 bases. Germline loops: CDR1 SNHLY, CDR2 FYNNEI.

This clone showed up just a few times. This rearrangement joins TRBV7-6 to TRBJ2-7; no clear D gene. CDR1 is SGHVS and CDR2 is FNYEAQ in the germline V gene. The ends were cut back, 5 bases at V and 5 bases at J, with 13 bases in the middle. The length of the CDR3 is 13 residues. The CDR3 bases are TGTGCCAGCAGCCCGGAGAGGCGCGACGAGCAGTACTTC. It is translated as CASSPERRDEQYF.

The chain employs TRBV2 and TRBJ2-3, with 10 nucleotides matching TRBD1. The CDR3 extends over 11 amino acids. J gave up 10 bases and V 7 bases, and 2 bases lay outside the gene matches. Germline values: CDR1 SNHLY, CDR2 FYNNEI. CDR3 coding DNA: TGTGCCAGCACCGGGACAGGGGCGCAGTATTTT. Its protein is CASTGTGAQYF. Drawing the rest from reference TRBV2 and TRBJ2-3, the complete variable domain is EPEVTQTPSHQVTQMGQEVILRCVPISNHLYFYWYRQILGQKVEFLVSFYNNEISEKSEIFDDQFSVERPDGSNFTLKIRSTKLEDSAMYFCASTGTGAQYFGPGTRLTVL.

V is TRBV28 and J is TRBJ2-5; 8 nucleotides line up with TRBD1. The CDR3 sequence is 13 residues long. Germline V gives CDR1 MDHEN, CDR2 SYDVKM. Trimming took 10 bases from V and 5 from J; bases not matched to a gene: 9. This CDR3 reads CATLGQARETQYF. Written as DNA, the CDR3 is TGTGCCACCTTGGGACAGGCCCGGGAGACCCAGTACTTC. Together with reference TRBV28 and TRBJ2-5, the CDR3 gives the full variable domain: DVKVTQSSRYLVKRTGEKVFLECVQDMDHENMFWYRQDPGLGLRLIYFSYDVKMKEKGDIPEGYSVSREKKERFSLILESASTNQTSMYLCATLGQARETQYFGPGTRLLVL.

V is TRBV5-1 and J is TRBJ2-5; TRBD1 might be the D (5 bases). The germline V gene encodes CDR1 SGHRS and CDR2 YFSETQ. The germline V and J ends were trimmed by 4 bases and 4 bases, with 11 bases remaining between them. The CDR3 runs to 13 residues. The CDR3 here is CASSPDIRETQYF. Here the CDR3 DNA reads TGCGCCAGCAGCCCGGACATCCGAGAGACCCAGTACTTC.

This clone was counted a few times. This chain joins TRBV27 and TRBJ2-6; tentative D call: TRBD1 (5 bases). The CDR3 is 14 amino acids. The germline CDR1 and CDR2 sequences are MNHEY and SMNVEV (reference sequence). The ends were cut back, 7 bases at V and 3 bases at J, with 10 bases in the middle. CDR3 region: CASTPRGGANVLTF. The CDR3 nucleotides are TGTGCCAGCACCCCAAGGGGTGGGGCCAACGTCCTGACTTTC.

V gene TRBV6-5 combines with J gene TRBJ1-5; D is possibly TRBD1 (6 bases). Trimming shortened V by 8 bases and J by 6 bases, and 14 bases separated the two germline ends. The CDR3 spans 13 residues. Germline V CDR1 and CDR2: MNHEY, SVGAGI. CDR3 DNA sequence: TGTGCCAGCGCGGGGGGCTCTCTTCAGCCCCAGCATTTT. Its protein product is CASAGGSLQPQHF.

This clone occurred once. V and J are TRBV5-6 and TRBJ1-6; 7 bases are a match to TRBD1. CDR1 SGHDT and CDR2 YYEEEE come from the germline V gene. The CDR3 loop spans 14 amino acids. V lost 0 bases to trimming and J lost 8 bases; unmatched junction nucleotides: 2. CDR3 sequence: CASSLEGAHSPLHF. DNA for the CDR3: TGTGCCAGCAGCTTGGAGGGGGCGCATTCACCCCTCCACTTT. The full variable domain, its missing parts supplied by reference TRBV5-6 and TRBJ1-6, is DAGVTQSPTHLIKTRGQQVTLRCSPKSGHDTVSWYQQALGQGPQFIFQYYEEEERQRGNFPDRFSGHQFPNYSSELNVNALLLGDSALYLCASSLEGAHSPLHFGNGTRLTVT.

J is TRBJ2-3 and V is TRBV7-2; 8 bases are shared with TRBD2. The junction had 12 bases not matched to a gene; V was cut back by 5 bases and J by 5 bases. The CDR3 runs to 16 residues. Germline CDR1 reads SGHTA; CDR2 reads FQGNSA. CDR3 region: CASSPAGGGYLDTQYF. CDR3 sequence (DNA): TGTGCCAGCAGCCCCGCGGGGGGAGGCTACCTAGATACGCAGTATTTT.

The CDR3 region is CASSFRTNYGYTF. The DNA for the CDR3 is TGTGCCAGCAGCTTCAGAACTAACTATGGCTACACCTTC. V is TRBV7-8 and J is TRBJ1-2; D is unclear. Germline V gene sequence: CDR1 SGHVS, CDR2 FQNEAQ. Trimming stripped 3 bases from V and 0 bases from J, with 5 bases between. This CDR3 spans 13 amino acids.

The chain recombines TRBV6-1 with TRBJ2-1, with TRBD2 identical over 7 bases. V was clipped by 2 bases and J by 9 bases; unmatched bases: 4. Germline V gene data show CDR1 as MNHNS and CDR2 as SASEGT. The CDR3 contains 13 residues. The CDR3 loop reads CASSETLAAEQFF. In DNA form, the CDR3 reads TGTGCCAGCAGTGAAACCCTAGCGGCTGAGCAGTTCTTC.

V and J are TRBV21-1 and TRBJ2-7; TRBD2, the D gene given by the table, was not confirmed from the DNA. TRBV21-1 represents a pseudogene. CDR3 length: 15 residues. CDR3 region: CASSKEEGVYYEQYF. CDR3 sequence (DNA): TGTGCCAGCAGCAAAGAGGAGGGAGTTTACTACGAGCAGTACTTC.

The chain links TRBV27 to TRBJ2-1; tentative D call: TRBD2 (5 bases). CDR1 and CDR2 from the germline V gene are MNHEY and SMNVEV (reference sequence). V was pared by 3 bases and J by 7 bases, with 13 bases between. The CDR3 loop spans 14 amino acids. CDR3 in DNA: TGTGCCAGCAGTTTCGAGGGAGATAGTAATGAGCAGTTCTTC. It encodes CASSFEGDSNEQFF.

The CDR3 nucleotides read TGTGCCAGCAGCTTAGCGCCGGACAGCTACTATGGCTACACCTTC. Its translation is CASSLAPDSYYGYTF. The chain couples TRBV7-9 to TRBJ1-2; TRBD1 is a possible D gene (6 bases). V lost 0 bases and J 3 bases, leaving 11 bases between the germline ends. The CDR3 totals 15 residues. Germline CDR1 SEHNR, CDR2 FQNEAQ (reference sequence).

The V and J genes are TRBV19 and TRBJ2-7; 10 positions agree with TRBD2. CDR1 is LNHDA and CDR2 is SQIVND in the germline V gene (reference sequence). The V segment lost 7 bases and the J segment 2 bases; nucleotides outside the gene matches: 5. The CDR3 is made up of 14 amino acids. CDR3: CASKGTSATYEQYF. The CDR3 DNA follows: TGTGCCAGTAAGGGGACTAGCGCAACCTACGAGCAGTACTTC. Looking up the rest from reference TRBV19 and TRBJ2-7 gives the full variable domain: DGGITQSPKYLFRKEGQNVTLSCEQNLNHDAMYWYRQDPGQGLRLIYYSQIVNDFQKGDIAEGYSVSREKKESFPLTVTSAQKNPTAFYLCASKGTSATYEQYFGPGTRLTVT.

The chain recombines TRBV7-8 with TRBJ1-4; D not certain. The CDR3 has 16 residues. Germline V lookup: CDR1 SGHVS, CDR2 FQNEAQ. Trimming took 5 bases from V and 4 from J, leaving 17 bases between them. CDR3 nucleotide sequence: TGTGCCAGCAGCCTTCCTCGGACGGAGGGTAATGAAAAACTGTTTTTT. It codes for CASSLPRTEGNEKLFF.

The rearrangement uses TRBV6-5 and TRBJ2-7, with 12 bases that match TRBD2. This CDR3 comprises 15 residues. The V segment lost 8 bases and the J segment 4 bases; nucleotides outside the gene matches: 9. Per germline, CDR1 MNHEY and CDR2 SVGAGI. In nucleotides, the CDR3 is TGTGCCAGCCGAGCCCCCGGGACTAGCGGGTACGAGCAGTACTTC. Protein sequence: CASRAPGTSGYEQYF.

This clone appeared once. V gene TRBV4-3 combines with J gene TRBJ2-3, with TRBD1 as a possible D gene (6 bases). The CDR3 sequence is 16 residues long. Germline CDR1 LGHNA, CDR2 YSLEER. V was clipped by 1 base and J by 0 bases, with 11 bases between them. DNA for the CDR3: TGCGCCAGCAGCCAAGGACAGGAGACTAGCACAGATACGCAGTATTTT. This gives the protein CASSQGQETSTDTQYF.

For the CDR3, the DNA is TGTGCCAGCAGCTCCCCAAAGGGGTCTACCTCAACTAATGAAAAACTGTTTTTT. The encoded protein is CASSSPKGSTSTNEKLFF. The chain recombines TRBV11-3 with TRBJ1-4; tentative D call: TRBD1 (5 bases). V was cut by 4 bases and J by 0 bases, with 18 bases left in between. This CDR3 region has 18 residues. Germline V gene sequence: CDR1 SGHNT, CDR2 YENEEA.

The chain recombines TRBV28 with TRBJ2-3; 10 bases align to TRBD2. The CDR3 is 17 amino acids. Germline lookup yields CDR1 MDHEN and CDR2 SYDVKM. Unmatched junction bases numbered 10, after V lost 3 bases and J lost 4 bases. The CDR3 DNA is TGTGCCAGCAGTTTGAGCGGGAGGGCCTGGGGCCCAGATACGCAGTATTTT. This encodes CASSLSGRAWGPDTQYF.

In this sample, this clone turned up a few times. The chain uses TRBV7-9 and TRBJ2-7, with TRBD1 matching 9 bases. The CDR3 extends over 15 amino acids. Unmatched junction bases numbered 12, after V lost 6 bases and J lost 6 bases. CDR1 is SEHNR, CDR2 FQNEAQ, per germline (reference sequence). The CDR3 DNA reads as TGTGCCAGCAGTTCAGGGGACAGGGCTCTCGCCGAGCAGTACTTC. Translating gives CASSSGDRALAEQYF. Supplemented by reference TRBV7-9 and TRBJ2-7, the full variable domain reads DTGVSQNPRHKITKRGQNVTFRCDPISEHNRLYWYRQTLGQGPEFLTYFQNEAQLEKSRLLSDRFSAERPKGSFSTLEIQRTEQGDSAMYLCASSSGDRALAEQYFGPGTRLTVT.

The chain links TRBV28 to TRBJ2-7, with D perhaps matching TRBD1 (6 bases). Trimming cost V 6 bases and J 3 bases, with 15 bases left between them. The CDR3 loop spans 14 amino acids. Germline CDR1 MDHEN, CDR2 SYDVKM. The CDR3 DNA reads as TGTGCCAGCAGCAAGCAGGGGATCAACTACGAGCAGTACTTC. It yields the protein CASSKQGINYEQYF.

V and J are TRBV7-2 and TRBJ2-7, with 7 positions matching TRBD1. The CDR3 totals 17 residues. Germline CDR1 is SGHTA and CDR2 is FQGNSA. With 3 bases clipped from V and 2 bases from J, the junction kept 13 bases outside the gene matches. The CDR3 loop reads CASSFRQGGQSPYEQYF. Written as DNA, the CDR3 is TGTGCCAGCAGCTTCCGCCAAGGGGGACAGAGTCCCTACGAGCAGTACTTC.

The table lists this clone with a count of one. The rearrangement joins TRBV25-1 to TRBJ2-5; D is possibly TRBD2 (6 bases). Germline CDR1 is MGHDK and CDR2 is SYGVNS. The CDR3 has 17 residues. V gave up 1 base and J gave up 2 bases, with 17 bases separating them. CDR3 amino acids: CASSELGSGSLQETQYF. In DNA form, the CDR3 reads TGTGCCAGCAGTGAATTGGGTAGCGGTTCCTTACAAGAGACCCAGTACTTC. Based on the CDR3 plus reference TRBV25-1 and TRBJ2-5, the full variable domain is EADIYQTPRYLVIGTGKKITLECSQTMGHDKMYWYQQDPGMELHLIHYSYGVNSTEKGDLSSESTVSRIRTEHFPLTLESARPSHTSQYLCASSELGSGSLQETQYFGPGTRLLVL.